The T cell receptor beta chain under discussion was sequenced for a study of radiotherapy plus CTLA-4 blockade in lung cancer. The CDR3 is 14 amino acids. Germline CDR1 KGHSH, CDR2 LQKENI. The germline V and J ends were trimmed by 0 bases and 4 bases, with 9 bases remaining between them. Produced via immunoSEQ multiplex PCR; TCRdb's table is partial and in-frame only. The repertoire has around 15,000 clones, around 70% of them found once; the top ten carry roughly 53%. Sequenced here: peripheral blood, sampled from a patient treated with radiotherapy plus ipilimumab. The source is a human donor with non-small cell lung cancer whose response to radiotherapy plus ipilimumab could not be evaluated. J is TRBJ2-5 and V is TRBV18; possibly TRBD2 for D (5 bases). The CDR3 here is CASSPPGRSETQYF. In DNA form, the CDR3 reads TGTGCCAGCTCACCACCGGGGAGATCAGAGACCCAGTACTTC.